Below, 22 T cell receptor beta chains from the same sample are listed, as sequenced in a study of blood T cell repertoires in acute mononucleosis. Study-level results: GLC-BM selection appeared to involve both TCR alpha and beta chains.

Assay: immunoSEQ multiplex PCR; the TCRdb copy retains only in-frame clones and omits some. Of 750 to 1,000 clones listed, roughly 32% are singletons. Time point described: convalescence about 6 months (5-8 months) after acute presentation (visit 7). The material was EBV GLC epitope tetramer+ CD8+ T cells sorted from PBMCs, obtained during convalescence from infectious mononucleosis. As for subset: CD8 T cells binding tetramer with EBV BMLF1 280-288 peptide (GLC-BM). The source is a man in his late teens or twenties with infectious mononucleosis caused by EBV.

This clone was picked up a small number of times. A much larger clone lies a single base off, so this may be a read error. The chain has TRBV6-5 and TRBJ2-7; the D is unclear. V was trimmed by 6 bases and J by 6 bases, leaving 21 bases between them. The CDR3 spans 15 residues. CDR1 is MNHEY and CDR2 is SVGAGI in the germline V gene. The chain's CDR3 is CASSLSSVGRLEQYF. The CDR3 bases are TGTGCCAGCAGCTTAAGTTCTGTGGGTAGACTCGAGCAGTACTTC.

Of note for this clone: A far larger clone is one nucleotide away, so this likely arose from a read error. V gene TRBV29-1 combines with J gene TRBJ2-1, with a tentative D call TRBD2 (5 bases). CDR3 length: 15 residues. Germline V gene sequence: CDR1 SQVTM, CDR2 ANQGSEA. V gave up 5 bases and J gave up 6 bases, with 20 bases separating them. The CDR3 protein is CSVRGPPGPSNEQFF. For the CDR3, the DNA is TGCAGCGTTCGGGGTCCCCCGGGCCCATCCAATGAGCAGTTCTTC.

This clone is medium-sized. The rearrangement joins TRBV9 to TRBJ2-1; 11 bases map to TRBD2. Germline CDR1 reads SGDLS; CDR2 reads YYNGEE. The CDR3 is made up of 15 amino acids. The trim removed 4 bases at V and 8 bases at J, leaving 8 bases unmatched. CDR3 sequence: CASSPTSGSVYEQFF. The CDR3 DNA reads TGTGCCAGCAGCCCCACTAGCGGGAGTGTATATGAGCAGTTCTTC. Full variable domain (rest looked up from reference TRBV9 and TRBJ2-1): DSGVTQTPKHLITATGQRVTLRCSPRSGDLSVYWYQQSLDQGLQFLIQYYNGEERAKGNILERFSAQQFPDLHSELNLSSLELGDSALYFCASSPTSGSVYEQFFGPGTRLTVL.

Notes on this clone: This likely came from a read error, as a far larger clone is one base away. The sample contains more than one DNA sequence encoding this CDR3. The genes are TRBV29-1 and TRBJ2-3; D is possibly TRBD1 or TRBD2 (5 bases each). This CDR3 spans 13 amino acids. Germline V gene sequence: CDR1 SQVTM, CDR2 ANQGSEA. V was cut by 4 bases and J by 1 base, with 9 bases left in between. CDR3 bases: TGCAGCGTTGCGGGGACCCGCACAGATACGCAGTATTTT. Protein product: CSVAGTRTDTQYF.

Points on this clone: At the DNA level, this CDR3 is encoded by other sequences in the same sample as well. This sequence joins TRBV9 and TRBJ2-1, with D possibly TRBD2 on 6 matching bases. This CDR3 spans 14 amino acids. The germline CDR1 and CDR2 sequences are SGDLS and YYNGEE. With 2 bases removed from V and 10 bases from J, the gap between germline ends came to 16 bases. The CDR3 sequence is CASSVYHGGGEQFF. The DNA of the CDR3 is TGTGCCAGCAGCGTCTATCATGGTGGGGGGGAGCAGTTCTTC.

This clone was recorded many times. This chain uses TRBV7-9 with TRBJ2-7; 9 bases fit TRBD1. V was pared by 5 bases and J by 6 bases, with 8 bases of the junction left unmatched. This CDR3 has 14 amino acids. In germline, CDR1 is SEHNR, CDR2 FQNEAQ (reference sequence). The CDR3 sequence: CASSGTGGAGEQYF. The DNA of the CDR3 is TGTGCCAGCAGCGGAACAGGGGGCGCTGGCGAGCAGTACTTC.

Turning to this clone: A far more abundant clone sits one base away, making this likely a read error. Other DNA sequences in the same sample also yield this CDR3. This chain links TRBV28 with TRBJ2-7; possibly TRBD1 for D (6 bases). The CDR3 totals 14 residues. V was pared by 5 bases and J by 6 bases, with 17 bases between. Germline-derived CDR1 and CDR2 are MDHEN and SYDVKM. CDR3 in DNA: TGTGCCAGCAGTCTCCAACCGACAGGCCCCGAGCAGTACTTC. Its protein product is CASSLQPTGPEQYF.

The chain uses TRBV15 and TRBJ2-6; D unclear. The V gene lost 4 bases and the J gene lost 5 bases, with 24 bases spanning the gap. Per the germline V gene, CDR1 is LNHNV and CDR2 is YYDKDF (reference sequence). The CDR3 runs to 19 residues. CDR3 bases: TGTGCCACCAGCAAGAGATCAAGGTGTGACAAAAGTCGGGCCAACGTCCTGACTTTC. This encodes CATSKRSRCDKSRANVLTF.

This clone came up a few times. This chain links TRBV27 with TRBJ2-3, with D perhaps TRBD2 (5 bases). This CDR3 has 14 amino acids. The V and J ends lost 3 bases and 1 base respectively, with 8 bases between them. From germline, CDR1 is MNHEY and CDR2 SMNVEV (reference sequence). CDR3 coding DNA: TGTGCCAGCAGTTTTTACGGGGGCACAGATACGCAGTATTTT. Translated: CASSFYGGTDTQYF.

In the case of this clone: It is likely a read error: a sequence one base away is far more abundant. The chain employs TRBV27 and TRBJ2-7, with D perhaps TRBD1 (5 bases). Per the germline V gene, CDR1 is MNHEY and CDR2 is SMNVEV (reference sequence). The CDR3 spans 11 residues. The CDR3 DNA is TGTGCCAGCTGTTTAGGGGACGAGCAGTACTTC. Protein product: CASCLGDEQYF.

The CDR3 DNA is TGTGCCAGCAGGTCTGACAATTACCAAGAGACCCAGTACTTC. Translating gives CASRSDNYQETQYF. The chain joins TRBV7-9 to TRBJ2-5; D not certain. Trimming took 6 bases from V and 0 from J, leaving 11 bases between them. Looked up from germline, CDR1 is SEHNR and CDR2 is FQNEAQ (reference sequence). This CDR3 is built from 14 residues.

The chain employs TRBV5-8 and TRBJ1-2; D unclear. CDR3 size: 14 residues. From germline, CDR1 is SGHTS and CDR2 YDEGEE. Trimming removed 3 bases at V and 0 bases at J, with 9 bases between. The DNA of the CDR3 is TGTGCCAGCAGCTCCCTCGGGGCTAACTATGGCTACACCTTC. Its protein is CASSSLGANYGYTF.

In its sample, this clone was seen a few times. The genes are TRBV29-1 and TRBJ2-5; D might be TRBD1 or TRBD2, each matching 5 bases. CDR3 length: 13 residues. The germline V gene has CDR1 SQVTM and CDR2 ANQGSEA. V was pared by 4 bases and J by 11 bases, with 20 bases between. Here the CDR3 DNA reads TGCAGCGTTGCCGGGACCCGCACAGATACGCAGTACTTC. It specifies CSVAGTRTDTQYF.

On this clone itself: Given a far larger clone just one base away, this is likely a sequencing read error. The chain recombines TRBV2 with TRBJ2-2; either TRBD1 or TRBD2 may fit D (5 bases each). The CDR3 covers 15 residues. Germline lookup yields CDR1 SNHLY and CDR2 FYNNEI. V lost 11 bases, J lost 2 bases, and 18 bases lay in between. CDR3 in DNA: TGTGCCTGCCAGAACGGGACGGTAAACACCGGGGAGCTGTTTTTT. Amino acids: CACQNGTVNTGELFF.

With regard to this clone: At one end the junction does not follow the germline gene, possibly because of a read error. The genes are TRBV27 and TRBJ2-7, with D uncertain. CDR1 MNHEY and CDR2 SMNVEV come from the germline V gene (reference sequence). The CDR3 spans 11 residues. The chain's CDR3 is CASCFGVEQYF. CDR3 bases: TGTGCCAGCTGTTTTGGGGTCGAGCAGTACTTC.

In its sample, this clone was seen a few times. V is TRBV15 and J is TRBJ2-1, with 7 bases that match TRBD2. The CDR3 consists of 16 residues. The ends lost 3 bases at V and 5 bases at J; junction bases unmatched: 10. Per germline, CDR1 LNHNV and CDR2 YYDKDF (reference sequence). CDR3 protein: CATSSSPSGYHNEQFF. The CDR3 DNA sequence: TGTGCCACCAGCAGTTCTCCTAGCGGATACCACAATGAGCAGTTCTTC.

The rearrangement joins TRBV28 to TRBJ2-7; 9 bases are a match to TRBD1. V lost 6 bases and J lost 7; bases outside the gene matches: 7. CDR3 length: 13 amino acids. Germline CDR1 reads MDHEN; CDR2 reads SYDVKM. The CDR3 is CASSGTGGAEQYF. The CDR3 region has the DNA TGTGCCAGCAGCGGAACAGGGGGCGCTGAGCAGTACTTC.

Notes on this clone: A single base is all that separates this from a far larger clone, so a read error is likely. The chain is built from TRBV7-6 and TRBJ2-7; D uncertain. The CDR3 loop spans 15 amino acids. V lost 2 bases and J 6 bases, leaving 17 bases between the germline ends. Germline values: CDR1 SGHVS, CDR2 FNYEAQ. The CDR3 spells CASSLSSVGRLEQYF. Here the CDR3 DNA reads TGTGCCAGCAGCTTAAGTTCTGTGGGTAGACTCGAGCAGTACTTC.

The chain employs TRBV28 and TRBJ1-2, with D possibly TRBD1 on 6 matching bases. The V end lost 11 bases, the J end lost 0 bases, and 25 bases lay between the germline ends. CDR3 length: 17 residues. The germline V gene has CDR1 MDHEN and CDR2 SYDVKM. CDR3 nucleotide sequence: TGTGCCCCCAGGTCCGGGGGCGCGGGGGGACCTAACTATGGCTACACCTTC. It translates to CAPRSGGAGGPNYGYTF.

The V gene is TRBV28, the J gene TRBJ1-2, with D maybe TRBD1 (6 bases). Trimming left V 6 bases short and J 0 bases short, with 20 bases between. Looked up from germline, CDR1 is MDHEN and CDR2 is SYDVKM. This CDR3 contains 17 residues. DNA for the CDR3: TGTGCCAGCAGGGCCGGGGGCGGGGGGGGACCTAACTATGGCTACACCTTC. Translated: CASRAGGGGGPNYGYTF.

This clone was seen only a few times. This same CDR3 is encoded by further DNA sequences in the sample. The chain couples TRBV9 to TRBJ2-1; 7 bases map to TRBD2. The V segment lost 2 bases and the J segment 10 bases; nucleotides outside the gene matches: 9. This CDR3 is 14 amino acids long. Germline values: CDR1 SGDLS, CDR2 YYNGEE. The CDR3 region is CASSVYHGGGEQFF. CDR3 coding DNA: TGTGCCAGCAGCGTCTATCATGGGGGAGGGGAGCAGTTCTTC.

This clone was counted at least ten times. The CDR3 nucleotides are TGTGCCAGCAGCCAGGCAGGAGCCCTTAACACTGAAGCTTTCTTT. Amino acids: CASSQAGALNTEAFF. The chain recombines TRBV14 with TRBJ1-1; no definite D call. Between the trimmed V and J ends, which lost 3 bases and 2 bases, there was a span of 13 bases. The CDR3 is 15 residues long. Germline CDR1 SGHDN, CDR2 FVKESK.